The T cell receptor (beta chain) described here comes from a study of T cells after somatic rescue of genetic block (dated by TCRdb to the early 2020s). At the level of the whole study: What the study looked at was long-term robustness, specifically in a T-cell system that came about through somatic rescue of a genetic block in T-cell development.

The receptor library was made with the immunoSEQ multiplex PCR assay. TCRdb retrieved this table from immuneACCESS and kept in-frame rearrangements only. Not all clones are present; in checked studies, unresolved V genes account for under half, and no reason is known for the remainder. The sample data list approximately 58,000 clones, and approximately 96% of these were observed just once. The ten largest clones add up to approximately 0.075% of the sample. The CDR3 runs 14 residues from the cysteine to the phenylalanine. The retained sequence is limited to the CDR3, 42 bases, with the frame set at the first base. V is clipped by 6 bases and J by 0 bases, and the sequence between their germline boundaries is 12 bases long. The germline V gene (reference sequence) gives CDR1 as MNHEY and CDR2 as SMNVEV. This clone was recorded only once. No antigen is known for it. No quality values exist for individual bases; no much larger clone is one base distant.

This sequence uses TRBV27 and TRBJ2-7, with the D gene not clear enough to name. The receptor was derived from a child younger than two. Input material: peripheral blood mononuclear cells (PBMCs). The DNA is TGTGCCAGCAGCCAGGCGGCAGCCTCCTACGAGCAGTACTTC. Translated, this is CASSQAAASYEQYF.